This TCR beta chain was documented in a study of memory CD4+ T cells and cytomegalovirus serostatus. This clone was counted a single time. Single viable CD3+CD4+CD8-CD45RO+ cells were sorted as the memory CD4+ T cells. This CDR3 is 13 amino acids long. Trimming removed 5 bases at V and 2 bases at J, with 8 bases between. Germline V CDR1 and CDR2: SGHAT, FQDESV (reference sequence). Clones were read by immunoSEQ multiplex PCR, and TCRdb kept only the in-frame ones, dropping some. Of some 60,000 clones in the sample, about 81% were seen once. This receptor was identified in an adult in good health and CMV-seronegative. The rearrangement joins TRBV11-1 to TRBJ2-3; tentative D call: TRBD2 (5 bases). The sequencing sample was made of memory CD4+ T cells from blood. The CDR3 loop reads CASSLDYTDTQYF. Written as DNA, the CDR3 is TGTGCCAGCAGCCTTGACTACACAGATACGCAGTATTTT.